This record covers a single TCR beta chain. The antigen is unknown. These data originate in a study of cytomegalovirus exposure and HLA in healthy donors. Study-wide findings and caveats: Testing in vitro showed a few CMV-associated chains specific for CMV antigens.

These donors were members of the roughly 120-subject validation cohort, a group separate from the approximately 700-subject first cohort. Profiling relied on immunoSEQ multiplex PCR, and the TCRdb table lists in-frame clones only, not all of them. This table has roughly 120,000 clones, 85% to 95% appearing once. With 2 bases removed from V and 2 bases from J, the gap between germline ends came to 10 bases. CDR1 is MNHNS, CDR2 SASEGT, per germline. CDR3 length: 15 residues. The TCR comes from a woman younger than 35 in good health and CMV-seronegative. The sequenced sample consisted of PBMCs. The chain employs TRBV6-1 and TRBJ1-5; TRBD1 might be the D (5 bases). The CDR3 DNA reads as TGTGCCAGCAGTGAACCGGGCAGGGGCAATCAGCCCCAGCATTTT. Its translation is CASSEPGRGNQPQHF.